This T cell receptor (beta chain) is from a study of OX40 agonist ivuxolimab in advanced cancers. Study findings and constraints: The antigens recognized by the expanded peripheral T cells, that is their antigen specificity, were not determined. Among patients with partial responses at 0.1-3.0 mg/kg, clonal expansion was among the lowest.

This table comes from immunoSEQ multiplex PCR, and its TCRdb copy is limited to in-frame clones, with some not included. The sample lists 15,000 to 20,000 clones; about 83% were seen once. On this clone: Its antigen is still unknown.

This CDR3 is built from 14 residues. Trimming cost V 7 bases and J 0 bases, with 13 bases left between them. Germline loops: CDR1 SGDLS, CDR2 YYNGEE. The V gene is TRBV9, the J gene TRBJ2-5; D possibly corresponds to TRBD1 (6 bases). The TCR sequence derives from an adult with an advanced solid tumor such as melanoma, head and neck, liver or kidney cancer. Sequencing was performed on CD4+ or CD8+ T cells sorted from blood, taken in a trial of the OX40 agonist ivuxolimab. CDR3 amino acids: CASQKGQYQETQYF. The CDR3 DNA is TGTGCCAGCCAAAAAGGACAGTACCAAGAGACCCAGTACTTC.